Below are 2 T cell receptor beta chains sequenced from a single sample in a study of identical twins. TCRdb reprocessed the 5' RACE reads with MiXCR, giving one entry per CDR3 protein. The sample has 450,000 to 500,000 distinct CDR3 sequences, approximately 15% seen once. The sample was also reused in another study, on yellow fever vaccine responses in identical twins.

Sequencing input: CD4+ T cells sorted from blood. The source of these receptors is a woman younger than 35 in good health.

This clonotype was found many times. The genes are TRBV4-3 and TRBJ2-3; D possibly matches TRBD1 or TRBD2 (6 bases each). V was shortened by 0 bases and J by 3 bases, with 13 bases between the two germline ends. Germline CDR1 and CDR2: LGHNA and YSLEER. This CDR3 spans 16 amino acids. The CDR3 sequence: CASSQDMGGKTDTQYF. DNA of the CDR3: TGCGCCAGCAGCCAAGATATGGGGGGCAAGACAGATACGCAGTATTTT.

This clonotype has at least ten counts. The rearrangement joins TRBV7-9 to TRBJ2-1; 8 bases line up with TRBD2. The J segment lost 5 bases and the V segment lost 3 bases, leaving 12 bases of the junction unmatched. The length of the CDR3 is 17 residues. CDR1 and CDR2 from the germline V gene are SEHNR and FQNEAQ (reference sequence). CDR3 region: CASSLGGGGRPNNEQFF. The CDR3 nucleotides are TGTGCCAGCAGCTTGGGTGGAGGCGGGAGGCCTAACAATGAGCAGTTCTTC.